A selection of T cell receptor beta chains follows, all from one sample in a study of blood T cell repertoires in COVID-19. TCRdb's copy holds only in-frame clones and misses some; the assay was immunoSEQ multiplex PCR. The table shows hundreds of thousands of clones, with around 85% occurring only once. Specimen: PBMCs or T cells enriched from blood (not recorded which). These receptors originate from a young man who had recovered from COVID-19. CDR3s include the opening cysteine and the closing phenylalanine or tryptophan.

>TRBV20-1|11
CSASQLYGYTF
>TRBV5-1|15
CASSLDNSYNSPLHF
>TRBV7-8|19
CASSLAEFDSRSDTGELFF
>TRBV11-2|15
CASRSMGRGQETQYF
>TRBV5-5|15
CASSLAGEFYNEQFF
>TRBV5-4|17
CASSRGTGVTNTGELFF
>TRBV27|15
CASSPRRRLFIEQFF
>TRBV12-3/TRBV12-4|12
CASSFSLSGYTF
>TRBV4-3|16
CASSQERRGFNEKLFF
>TRBV13|12
CASSVKNQPQHF
>TRBV29-1|12
CSVDGGDTEAFF
>TRBV6-4|15
CASNSPKNSGNTIYF
>TRBV6-5|14
CASSTHKLATEAFF
>TRBV4-1|19
CASSQKGTGTPSSGNTIYF
>TRBV3-1/TRBV3-2|15
CASSQALAGGYEQYF
>TRBV30|16
CAWSPTQGLWNSPLHF
>TRBV11-2|17
CASSLTSGGAWSYEQYF
>TRBV24-1|13
CATSGGVGQPQHF
>TRBV5-1|12
CASSLGDYGYTF
>TRBV6-4|15
CASSDSEIGVRGYTF
>TRBV6-5|15
CASSSTSGQGGGYTF
>TRBV18|16
CASSQRQGPNTGELFF
>TRBV6-5|12
CASYTEYYGYTF
>TRBV6-5|16
CASSYDATGGAGGYTF
>TRBV29-1|13
CSVRGGLSNEQFF
>TRBV9|14
CASSPGEGLYEQYF
>TRBV4-1|16
CASSPLGTVSSYEQYF
>TRBV6-5|13
CASSLRQGYGYTF
>TRBV18|14
CASSPGEGDYGYTF
>TRBV7-6|11
CASSLLGAQYF
>TRBV9|16
CASSAVGQFYTDTQYF
>TRBV7-2|14
CASSLPTGNQPQHF
>TRBV5-1|15
CASSLARVEDYGYTF
>TRBV30|15
CAWTLGGRALTEAFF
>TRBV7-6|17
CASSQRGGRSSNQPQHF
>TRBV9|14
CASSVGTGGIEQFF
>TRBV3-1/TRBV3-2|13
CASSPGAGAEAFF
>TRBV20-1|11
CSALRGWELFF
>TRBV5-4|14
CASSLTGRGETQYF
>TRBV9|14
CASSVVSGNNEQFF
>TRBV6-5|15
CASRDPGLGAETQYF
>TRBV7-9|18
CASSPPRTGQSIGNTIYF
>TRBV2|12
CASSRIAYEQYF
>TRBV9|12
CASSRSGGTQYF
>TRBV10-3|15
CAISGLAGVSEDQFF
>TRBV27|15
CASSPYPPGQGSYTF